The entry below describes one T cell receptor beta chain. The data originate from a study of blood T cell repertoires in COVID-19. Germline CDR1 and CDR2: MDHEN and SYDVKM. The CDR3 is 16 residues long. Unmatched junction bases numbered 12, after V lost 3 bases and J lost 7 bases. Clinical history as reported by participants underpinned cohort assignment. Donors of Cohort 3 who recovered were those that had two negative PCRs, clearance, or symptom resolution. Repertoires were generated with immunoSEQ multiplex PCR, while TCRdb's copy carries only in-frame clones and drops some. The sample shows roughly 130,000 clones, over 80% of them seen only once.

Sequencing was done on a sample of PBMCs or T cells enriched from blood (not recorded which). The V and J genes are TRBV28 and TRBJ1-1; the match to TRBD1 covers 9 bases. The clonotype originates from a woman in her thirties who had recovered from COVID-19. As DNA, the CDR3 is TGTGCCAGCAGTTTGACGACAGGGGGGGGGTTTGGTGAAGCTTTCTTT. Translation: CASSLTTGGGFGEAFF.